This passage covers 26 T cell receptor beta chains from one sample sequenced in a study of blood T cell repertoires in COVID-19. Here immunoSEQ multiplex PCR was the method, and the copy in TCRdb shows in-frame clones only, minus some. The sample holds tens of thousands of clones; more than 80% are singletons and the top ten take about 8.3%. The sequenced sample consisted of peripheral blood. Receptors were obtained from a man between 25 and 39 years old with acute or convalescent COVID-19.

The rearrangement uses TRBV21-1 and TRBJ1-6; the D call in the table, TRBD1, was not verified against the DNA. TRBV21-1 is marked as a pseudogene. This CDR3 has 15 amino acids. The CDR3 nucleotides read TGTGCCAGCAGCAAAAGGGGGACCATGAATTCACCCCTCCACTTT. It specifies CASSKRGTMNSPLHF.

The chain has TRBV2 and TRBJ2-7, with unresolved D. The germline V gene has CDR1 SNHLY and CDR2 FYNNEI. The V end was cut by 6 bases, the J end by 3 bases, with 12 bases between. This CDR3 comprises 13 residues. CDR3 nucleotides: TGTGCCAGCAGGAACGCTGGGCACTACGAGCAGTACTTC. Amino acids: CASRNAGHYEQYF.

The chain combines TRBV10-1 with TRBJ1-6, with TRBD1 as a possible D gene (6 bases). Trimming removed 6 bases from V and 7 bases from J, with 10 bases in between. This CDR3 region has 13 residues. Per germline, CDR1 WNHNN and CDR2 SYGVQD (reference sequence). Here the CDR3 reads CASRGARNSPLHF. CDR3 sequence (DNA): TGCGCCAGCAGGGGGGCACGGAATTCACCCCTCCACTTT.

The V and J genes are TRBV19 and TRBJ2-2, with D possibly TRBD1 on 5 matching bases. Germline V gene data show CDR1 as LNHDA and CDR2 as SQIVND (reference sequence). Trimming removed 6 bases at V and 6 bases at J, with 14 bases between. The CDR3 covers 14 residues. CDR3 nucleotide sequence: TGTGCCAGTAGCACAGGATGGAGTTCCGGGGAGCTGTTTTTT. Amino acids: CASSTGWSSGELFF.

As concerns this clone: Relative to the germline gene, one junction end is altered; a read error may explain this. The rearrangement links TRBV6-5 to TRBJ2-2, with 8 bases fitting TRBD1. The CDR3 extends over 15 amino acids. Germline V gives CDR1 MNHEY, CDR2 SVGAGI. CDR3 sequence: CASSSRTGNIGELFF. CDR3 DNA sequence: TGTGCCAGCAGTTCTCGGACAGGGAACATCGGGGAGCTGTTTTTT.

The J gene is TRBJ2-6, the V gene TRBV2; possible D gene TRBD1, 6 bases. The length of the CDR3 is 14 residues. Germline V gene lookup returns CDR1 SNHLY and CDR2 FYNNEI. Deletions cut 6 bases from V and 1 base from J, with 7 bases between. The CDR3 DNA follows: TGTGCCAGCAGACAGGGATCTGGGGCCAACGTCCTGACTTTC. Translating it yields CASRQGSGANVLTF.

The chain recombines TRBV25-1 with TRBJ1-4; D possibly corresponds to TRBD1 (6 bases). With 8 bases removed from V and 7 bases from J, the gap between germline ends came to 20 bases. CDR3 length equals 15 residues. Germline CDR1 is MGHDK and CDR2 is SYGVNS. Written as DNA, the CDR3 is TGTGCCAGCCAATCATGGCAGGGGCCAACTGAAAAACTGTTTTTT. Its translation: CASQSWQGPTEKLFF.

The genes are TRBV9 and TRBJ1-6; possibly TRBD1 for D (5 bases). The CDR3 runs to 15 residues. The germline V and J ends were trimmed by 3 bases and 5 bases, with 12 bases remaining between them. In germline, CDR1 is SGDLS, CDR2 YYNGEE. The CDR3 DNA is TGTGCCAGCAGCGGCCGACAGCCTAATAATTCACCCCTCCACTTT. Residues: CASSGRQPNNSPLHF. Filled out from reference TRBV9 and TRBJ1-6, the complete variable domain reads DSGVTQTPKHLITATGQRVTLRCSPRSGDLSVYWYQQSLDQGLQFLIQYYNGEERAKGNILERFSAQQFPDLHSELNLSSLELGDSALYFCASSGRQPNNSPLHFGNGTRLTVT.

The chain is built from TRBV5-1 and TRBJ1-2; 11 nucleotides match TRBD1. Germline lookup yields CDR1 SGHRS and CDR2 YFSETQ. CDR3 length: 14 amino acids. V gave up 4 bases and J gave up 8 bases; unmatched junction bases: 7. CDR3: CASSTGQGAIGYTF. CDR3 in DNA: TGCGCCAGCAGCACCGGACAGGGGGCAATCGGCTACACCTTC.

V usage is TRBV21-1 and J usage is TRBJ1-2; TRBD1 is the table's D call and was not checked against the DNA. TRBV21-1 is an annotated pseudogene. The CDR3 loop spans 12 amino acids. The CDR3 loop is CASSGQLYGYTF. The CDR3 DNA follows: TGTGCCAGCAGTGGACAGCTCTATGGCTACACCTTC.

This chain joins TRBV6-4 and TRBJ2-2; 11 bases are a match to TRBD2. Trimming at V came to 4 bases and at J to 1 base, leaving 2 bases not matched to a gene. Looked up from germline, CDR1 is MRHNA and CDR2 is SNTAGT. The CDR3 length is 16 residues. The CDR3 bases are TGTGCCAGCAGTGGTAGCGGGAGGGAGAACACCGGGGAGCTGTTTTTT. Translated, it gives CASSGSGRENTGELFF.

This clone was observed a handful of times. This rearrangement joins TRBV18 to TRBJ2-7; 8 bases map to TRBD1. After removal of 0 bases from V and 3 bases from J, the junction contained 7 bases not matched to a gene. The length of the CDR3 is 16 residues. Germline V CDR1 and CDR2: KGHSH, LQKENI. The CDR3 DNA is TGTGCCAGCTCACCACCGACCAAGGGACAGGACTACGAGCAGTACTTC. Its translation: CASSPPTKGQDYEQYF. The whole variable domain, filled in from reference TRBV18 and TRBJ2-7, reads NAGVMQNPRHLVRRRGQEARLRCSPMKGHSHVYWYRQLPEEGLKFMVYLQKENIIDESGMPKERFSAEFPKEGPSILRIQQVVRGDSAAYFCASSPPTKGQDYEQYFGPGTRLTVT.

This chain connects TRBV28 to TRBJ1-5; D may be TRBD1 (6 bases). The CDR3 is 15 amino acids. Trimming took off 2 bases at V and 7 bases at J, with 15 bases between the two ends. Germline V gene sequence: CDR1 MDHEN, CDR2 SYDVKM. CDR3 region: CASSLRTAGLQPQHF. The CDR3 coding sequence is TGTGCCAGCAGTTTACGGACAGCCGGTTTACAGCCCCAGCATTTT.

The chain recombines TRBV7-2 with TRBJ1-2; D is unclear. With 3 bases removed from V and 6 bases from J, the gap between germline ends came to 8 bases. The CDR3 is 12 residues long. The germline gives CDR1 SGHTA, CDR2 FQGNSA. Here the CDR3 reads CASSFSKHGYTF. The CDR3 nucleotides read TGTGCCAGCAGCTTTAGCAAACATGGCTACACCTTC.

The CDR3 DNA is TGTGCCAGCACAGGTCAGAACTACGAGCAGTACTTC. Translated: CASTGQNYEQYF. The chain couples TRBV12-3 or TRBV12-4 to TRBJ2-7; D gene unclear. The CDR3 is 12 amino acids. Trimming shortened V by 7 bases and J by 3 bases, and 10 bases separated the two germline ends.

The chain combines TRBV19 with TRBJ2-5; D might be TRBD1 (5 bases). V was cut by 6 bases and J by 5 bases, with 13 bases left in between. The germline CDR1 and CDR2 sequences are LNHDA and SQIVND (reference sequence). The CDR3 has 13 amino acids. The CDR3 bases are TGTGCCAGTAGCCACAGGTCCGGGGAGACCCAGTACTTC. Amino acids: CASSHRSGETQYF.

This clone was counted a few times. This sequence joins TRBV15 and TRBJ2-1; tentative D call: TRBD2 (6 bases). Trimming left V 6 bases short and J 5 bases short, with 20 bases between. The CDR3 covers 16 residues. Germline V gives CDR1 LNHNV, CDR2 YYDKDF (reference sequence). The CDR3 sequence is CATSIPGLAPHNEQFF. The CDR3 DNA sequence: TGTGCCACCAGTATTCCGGGACTTGCCCCCCACAATGAGCAGTTCTTC.

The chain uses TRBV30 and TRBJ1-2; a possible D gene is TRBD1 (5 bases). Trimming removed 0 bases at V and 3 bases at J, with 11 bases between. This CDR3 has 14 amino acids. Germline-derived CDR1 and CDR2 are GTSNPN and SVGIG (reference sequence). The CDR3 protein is CAWSVLSGDYGYTF. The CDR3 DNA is TGTGCCTGGAGTGTACTCTCGGGGGACTATGGCTACACCTTC.

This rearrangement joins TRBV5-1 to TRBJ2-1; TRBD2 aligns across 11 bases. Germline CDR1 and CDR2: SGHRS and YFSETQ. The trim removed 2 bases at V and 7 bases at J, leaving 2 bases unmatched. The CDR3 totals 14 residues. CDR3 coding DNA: TGCGCCAGCAGCTTACTAGCGGGAGTAAATGAGCAGTTCTTC. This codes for CASSLLAGVNEQFF.

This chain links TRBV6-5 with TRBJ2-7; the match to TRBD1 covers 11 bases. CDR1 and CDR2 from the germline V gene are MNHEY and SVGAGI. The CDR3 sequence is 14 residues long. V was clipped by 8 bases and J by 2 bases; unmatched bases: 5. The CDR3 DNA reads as TGTGCCAGCCAAACGGGACAGGGGGCCTACGAGCAGTACTTC. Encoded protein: CASQTGQGAYEQYF.

This CDR3 reads CASRRGNEKLFF. DNA for the CDR3: TGTGCCAGCCGTCGCGGTAATGAAAAACTGTTTTTT. The chain recombines TRBV6-5 with TRBJ1-4; D remains ambiguous. The length of the CDR3 is 12 residues. Germline CDR1 and CDR2: MNHEY and SVGAGI. V was pared by 8 bases and J by 4 bases, with 8 bases between.

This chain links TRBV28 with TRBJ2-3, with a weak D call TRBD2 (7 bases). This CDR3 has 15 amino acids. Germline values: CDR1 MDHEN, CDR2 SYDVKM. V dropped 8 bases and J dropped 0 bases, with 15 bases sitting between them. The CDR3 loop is CASGGREFSTDTQYF. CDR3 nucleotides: TGTGCCAGCGGGGGGCGGGAGTTCAGCACAGATACGCAGTATTTT.

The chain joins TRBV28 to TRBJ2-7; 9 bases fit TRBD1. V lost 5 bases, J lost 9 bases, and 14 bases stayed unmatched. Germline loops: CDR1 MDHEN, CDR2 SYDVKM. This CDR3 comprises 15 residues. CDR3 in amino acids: CASSKTGTGFFRQYF. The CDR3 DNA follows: TGTGCCAGCAGTAAAACCGGGACAGGGTTCTTTCGGCAGTACTTC.

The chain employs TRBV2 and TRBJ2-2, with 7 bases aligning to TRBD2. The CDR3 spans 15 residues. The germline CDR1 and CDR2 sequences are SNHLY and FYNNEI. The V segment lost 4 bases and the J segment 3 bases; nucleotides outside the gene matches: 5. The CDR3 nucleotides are TGTGCCAGCAGTGTGGGCGGGGGTGACACCGGGGAGCTGTTTTTT. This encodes CASSVGGGDTGELFF.

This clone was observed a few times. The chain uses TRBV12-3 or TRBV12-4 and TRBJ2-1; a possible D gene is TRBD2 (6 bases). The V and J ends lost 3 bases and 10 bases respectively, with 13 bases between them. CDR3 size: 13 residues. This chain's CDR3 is CASSFGGLGEQFF. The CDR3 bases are TGTGCCAGCAGTTTTGGGGGGTTAGGGGAGCAGTTCTTC.

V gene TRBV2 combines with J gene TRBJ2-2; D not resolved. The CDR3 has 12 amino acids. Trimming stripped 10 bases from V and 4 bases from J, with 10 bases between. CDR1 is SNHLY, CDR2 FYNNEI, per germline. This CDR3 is CAIRVGTGELFF. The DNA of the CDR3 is TGTGCCATACGAGTCGGCACCGGGGAGCTGTTTTTT.